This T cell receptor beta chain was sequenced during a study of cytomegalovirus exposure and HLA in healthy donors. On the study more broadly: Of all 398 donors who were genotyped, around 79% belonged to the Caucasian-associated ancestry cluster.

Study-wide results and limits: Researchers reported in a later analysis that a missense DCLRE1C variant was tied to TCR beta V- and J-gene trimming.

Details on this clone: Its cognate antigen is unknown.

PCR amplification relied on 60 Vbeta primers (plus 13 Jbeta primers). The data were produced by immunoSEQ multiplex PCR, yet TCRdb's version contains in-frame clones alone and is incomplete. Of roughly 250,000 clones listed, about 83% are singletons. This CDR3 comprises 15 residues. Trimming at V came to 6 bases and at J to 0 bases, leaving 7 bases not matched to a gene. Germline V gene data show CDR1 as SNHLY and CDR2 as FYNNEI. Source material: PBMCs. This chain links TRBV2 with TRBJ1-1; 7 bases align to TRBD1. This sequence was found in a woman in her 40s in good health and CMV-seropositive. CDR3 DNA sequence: TGTGCCAGCAGCGACTCGGGACAGATGAACACTGAAGCTTTCTTT. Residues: CASSDSGQMNTEAFF.